The 9 T cell receptor beta chains presented below share a single source sample, sequenced in a study of PD-1 blockade in classical Hodgkin lymphoma. TCRdb's copy holds only in-frame clones and misses some; the assay was immunoSEQ multiplex PCR. The sample includes tens of thousands of clones, about nine tenths of them seen just once. Specified time point: cycle 4 day 1 (C4D1), after 5 to 7 weeks of nivolumab. All patients relapsed after autologous stem cell transplantation, and brentuximab vedotin exposure varied. The input for sequencing was peripheral blood mononuclear cells (PBMCs), taken before the fourth cycle of nivolumab. The receptors shown here come from a human donor with classical Hodgkin lymphoma.

This sequence joins TRBV9 and TRBJ1-6; D not certain. V was pared by 0 bases and J by 12 bases, with 7 bases between. This CDR3 spans 12 amino acids. CDR1 is SGDLS, CDR2 YYNGEE, per germline. In DNA, the CDR3 is TGTGCCAGCAGCGTAGAGGGTAGACCCCTCCACTTT. This sequence encodes CASSVEGRPLHF.

In this sample, this clone turned up once. The chain links TRBV6-6 to TRBJ1-5; D call uncertain. Trimming shortened V by 0 bases and J by 1 base, and 4 bases separated the two germline ends. CDR1 and CDR2 (germline): MNHNY, SVGAGI (reference sequence). CDR3 length: 14 residues. CDR3 coding DNA: TGTGCCAGCAGTTACTCGCGAAGCAATCAGCCCCAGCATTTT. It specifies CASSYSRSNQPQHF.

The rearrangement joins TRBV6-1 to TRBJ2-7; TRBD2 aligns across 7 bases. V gave up 8 bases and J gave up 3 bases; unmatched junction bases: 7. Germline lookup yields CDR1 MNHNS and CDR2 SASEGT. The CDR3 runs 13 residues. This CDR3 reads CASGRDYGYEQYF. The CDR3 nucleotides are TGTGCCAGCGGCCGGGACTATGGCTACGAGCAGTACTTC.

The DNA for the CDR3 is TGTGCCAGCAGTGAATGGACAGGCGACTATGGCTACACCTTC. Its translation is CASSEWTGDYGYTF. The V and J genes are TRBV6-1 and TRBJ1-2; 7 nucleotides agree with TRBD1. The junction had 3 bases not matched to a gene; V was cut back by 2 bases and J by 3 bases. The CDR3 spans 14 residues. Germline V gene data show CDR1 as MNHNS and CDR2 as SASEGT.

This clone was recorded only once. The chain joins TRBV9 to TRBJ2-1; perhaps TRBD1 as D (6 bases). Germline lookup yields CDR1 SGDLS and CDR2 YYNGEE. This CDR3 contains 15 residues. Trimming shortened V by 0 bases and J by 3 bases, and 10 bases separated the two germline ends. The CDR3 protein is CASSVEATGYNEQFF. The CDR3 region has the DNA TGTGCCAGCAGCGTAGAAGCGACAGGCTACAATGAGCAGTTCTTC. Together with reference TRBV9 and TRBJ2-1, the CDR3 gives the full variable domain: DSGVTQTPKHLITATGQRVTLRCSPRSGDLSVYWYQQSLDQGLQFLIQYYNGEERAKGNILERFSAQQFPDLHSELNLSSLELGDSALYFCASSVEATGYNEQFFGPGTRLTVL.

J is TRBJ1-2 and V is TRBV7-9; 9 positions match TRBD1. Germline lookup yields CDR1 SEHNR and CDR2 FQNEAQ (reference sequence). The CDR3 length is 16 residues. Germline trimming cut 5 bases from V and 1 base from J; bases unmatched to any gene: 8. This chain's CDR3 is CASSQIGTGNNYGYTF. The CDR3 DNA follows: TGTGCCAGCAGCCAAATCGGGACAGGGAATAACTATGGCTACACCTTC.

This chain joins TRBV5-1 and TRBJ2-7, with 9 bases fitting TRBD2. The germline CDR1 and CDR2 sequences are SGHRS and YFSETQ. V shed 1 base, J shed 7 bases, and the junction held 9 bases outside the gene matches. The CDR3 spans 15 residues. The CDR3 coding sequence is TGCGCCAGCAGCTTGACACGCGGGGGGGCCGGGGAGCAGTACTTC. Translating gives CASSLTRGGAGEQYF.

The CDR3 reads CASSLTRNILEQFF. The CDR3 coding sequence is TGTGCCAGCAGCTTGACTAGAAACATACTCGAGCAGTTCTTC. J is TRBJ2-1 and V is TRBV7-8, with a tentative D call TRBD2 (6 bases). V was shortened by 3 bases and J by 10 bases, with 16 bases between the two germline ends. Germline CDR1 reads SGHVS; CDR2 reads FQNEAQ. This CDR3 has 14 residues.

The chain uses TRBV30 and TRBJ2-7; 9 bases align to TRBD2. The germline V gene has CDR1 GTSNPN and CDR2 SVGIG (reference sequence). Unmatched junction bases numbered 10, after V lost 1 base and J lost 6 bases. This CDR3 comprises 15 residues. This chain's CDR3 is CAWSAVGGGASEQYF. CDR3 nucleotide sequence: TGTGCCTGGAGTGCCGTCGGCGGGGGGGCTAGCGAGCAGTACTTC.